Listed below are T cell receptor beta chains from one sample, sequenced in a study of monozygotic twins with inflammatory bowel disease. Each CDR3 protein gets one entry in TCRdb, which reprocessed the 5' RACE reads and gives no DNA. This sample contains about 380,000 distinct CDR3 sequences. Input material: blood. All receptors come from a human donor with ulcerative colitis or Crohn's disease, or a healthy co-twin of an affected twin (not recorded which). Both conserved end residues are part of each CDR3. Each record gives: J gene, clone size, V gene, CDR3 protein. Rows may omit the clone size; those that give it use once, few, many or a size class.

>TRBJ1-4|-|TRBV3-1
CASSQAHQGEKLFF
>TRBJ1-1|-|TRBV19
CASSIGWGNTEAFF
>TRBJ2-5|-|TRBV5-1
CASSLAVTAETQYF
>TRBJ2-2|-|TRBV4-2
CASSQDPADTNTGELFF
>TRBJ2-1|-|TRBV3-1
CASRLAPSGGAGEQFF
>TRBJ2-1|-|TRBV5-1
CASSVDSYNEQFF
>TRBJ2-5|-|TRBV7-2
CASSLVPGAETQYF
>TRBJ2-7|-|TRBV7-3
CASSFLGTGYYEQYF
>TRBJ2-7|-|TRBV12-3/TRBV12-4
CASSPSPGQTISEQYF
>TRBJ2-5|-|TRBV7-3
CASATSGGQETQYF
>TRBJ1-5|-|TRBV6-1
CASSEALWGNQPQHF
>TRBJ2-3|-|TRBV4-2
CASSHTSGTDPYTQYF
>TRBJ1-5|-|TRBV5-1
CASSLGAISGPQHF
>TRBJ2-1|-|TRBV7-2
CASSSRQGALDEQFF
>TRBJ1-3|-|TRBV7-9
CASSLSGAGNTIYF
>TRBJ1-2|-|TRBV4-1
CASSQGGADYGYTF
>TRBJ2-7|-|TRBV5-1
CASSLAASGEQYF
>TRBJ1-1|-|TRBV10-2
CASRGSLKAFF
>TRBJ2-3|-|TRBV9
CASSFGLAGGPTDTQYF
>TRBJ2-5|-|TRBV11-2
CASSLGLDSGGLQETQYF
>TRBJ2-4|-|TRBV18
CASSAGTGTNIQYF
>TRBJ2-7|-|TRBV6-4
CASSSQAGRAYEQYF
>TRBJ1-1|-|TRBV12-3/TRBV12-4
CASSSQGYTEAFF
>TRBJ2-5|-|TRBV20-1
CSARGLAGVETQYF
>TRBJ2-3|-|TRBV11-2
CASSLVPTGSDTQYF
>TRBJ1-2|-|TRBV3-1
CASSKGSYGYTF
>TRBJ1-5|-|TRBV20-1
CSAREDSNQPQHF
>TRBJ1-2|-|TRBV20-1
CSARDRRGGDGYTF
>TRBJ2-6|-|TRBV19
CASTAGLAGAKAGANVLTF
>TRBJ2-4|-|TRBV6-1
CASSPRGAQAKNIQYF
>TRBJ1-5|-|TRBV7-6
CASSAPGQPQHF
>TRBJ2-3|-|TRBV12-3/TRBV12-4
CASRRARGSTDTQYF
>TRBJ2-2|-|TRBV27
CASRPLAGGQTGELFF
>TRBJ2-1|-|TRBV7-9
CASSLGWNRQFF
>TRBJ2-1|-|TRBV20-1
CSARDGGYNEQFF
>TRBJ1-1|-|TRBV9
CASGTTVNTEAFF
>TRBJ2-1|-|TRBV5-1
CASNLIGQGSYNEQFF
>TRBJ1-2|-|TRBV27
CASSFSRAGRIHGYTF
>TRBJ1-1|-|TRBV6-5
CASSYSNTAQTEAFF
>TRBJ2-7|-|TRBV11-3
CASSLVGSGYRGEQYF
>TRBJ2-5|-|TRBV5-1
CASGLPQETQYF
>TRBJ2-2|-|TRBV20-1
CSAPGRLNTGELFF
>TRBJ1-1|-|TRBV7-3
CASSSGGDTEAFF
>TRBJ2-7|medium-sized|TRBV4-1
CASSQGGPGYEQYF
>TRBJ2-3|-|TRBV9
CASSSQGVAPTDTQYF
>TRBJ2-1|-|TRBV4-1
CASSLGTSGAYNEQFF
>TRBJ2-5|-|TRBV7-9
CASSLAGTRTQYF
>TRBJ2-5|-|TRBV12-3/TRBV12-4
CASSLRDRKETQYF
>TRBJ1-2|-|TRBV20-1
CSALILAGTADGYTF
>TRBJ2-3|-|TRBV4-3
CASSQDPAGGTDTQYF
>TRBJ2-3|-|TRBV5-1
CASSLSDRTDTQYF
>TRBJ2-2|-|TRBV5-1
CASSLAGVVTGELFF
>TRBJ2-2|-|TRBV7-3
CASSLSGPGTKTGELFF
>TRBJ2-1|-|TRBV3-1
CASSQEPGTAWGNEQFF